The present T cell receptor (beta chain) was sequenced within a study of T cells in Graves' hyperthyroidism and ophthalmopathy. The CDR3 runs 16 residues. V was clipped by 4 bases and J by 4 bases, with 16 bases between them. Germline lookup yields CDR1 MNHEY and CDR2 SMNVEV (reference sequence). This clonotype was seen ten or more times. The source material, RNA transcripts, was used to amplify TCR beta CDR3 regions. The study used the HTBI primer set for a first-round RT-PCR of the TCR CDR3. Via MiXCR, TCRdb re-called the multiplex PCR reads, giving one row per CDR3 protein. The table records hundreds of thousands of distinct CDR3 sequences, 16% of them present only once.

The source material was blood. The V call is TRBV27, the J call TRBJ1-4; D possibly corresponds to TRBD1 (5 bases). The TCR comes from a woman under 30 with Graves' hyperthyroidism. The CDR3 sequence: CASSSRGAGVNEKLFF. CDR3 DNA: TGTGCCAGCAGTTCCCGAGGAGCGGGGGTTAATGAAAAACTGTTTTTT.